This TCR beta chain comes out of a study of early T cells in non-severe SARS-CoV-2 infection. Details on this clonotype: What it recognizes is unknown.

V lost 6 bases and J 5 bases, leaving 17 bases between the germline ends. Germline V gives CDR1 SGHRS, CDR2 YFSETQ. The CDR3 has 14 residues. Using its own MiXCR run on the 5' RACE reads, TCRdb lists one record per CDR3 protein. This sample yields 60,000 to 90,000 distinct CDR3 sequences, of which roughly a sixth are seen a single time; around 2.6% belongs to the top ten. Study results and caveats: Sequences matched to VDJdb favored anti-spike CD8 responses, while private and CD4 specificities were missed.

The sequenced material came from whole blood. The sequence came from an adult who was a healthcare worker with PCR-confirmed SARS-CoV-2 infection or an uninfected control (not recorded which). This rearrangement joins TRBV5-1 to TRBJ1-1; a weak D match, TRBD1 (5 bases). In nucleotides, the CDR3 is TGCGCCAGCACCCACGGGACCTACGGGACTGAAGCTTTCTTT. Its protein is CASTHGTYGTEAFF.